The 24 T cell receptor beta chains in this list originate from one sample, sequenced in a study of cytomegalovirus exposure and HLA in healthy donors. PCR employed 60 Vbeta and 13 Jbeta primers. Some clones are missing from TCRdb's copy, which holds only in-frame ones; the method was immunoSEQ multiplex PCR. The repertoire holds 90,000 to 110,000 clones, 83% seen once, with 5.5% to 7% in the top ten. Sequencing was done on a sample of PBMCs. These receptors originate from a man aged 18 to 30 in good health and CMV-seronegative.

The chain uses TRBV9 and TRBJ2-7, with 7 bases aligning to TRBD2. The V and J ends lost 2 bases and 2 bases, in that order; junction bases with no gene match: 4. The CDR3 runs 14 residues. CDR1 is SGDLS and CDR2 is YYNGEE in the germline V gene. CDR3 residues: CASSVGGGPYEQYF. DNA of the CDR3: TGTGCCAGCAGCGTCGGGGGAGGGCCCTACGAGCAGTACTTC.

The chain recombines TRBV5-1 with TRBJ2-5, with TRBD1 as a possible D gene (6 bases). The end of the DNA aligns better with TRBJ2-7, so the J call may be wrong. The CDR3 runs 16 residues. Germline CDR1 is SGHRS and CDR2 is YFSETQ. The CDR3 protein is CASSQSSGGPTYEQYF. The CDR3, as DNA: TGCGCCAGCTCCCAATCAAGTGGGGGCCCGACCTACGAGCAGTACTTC.

V gene TRBV9 combines with J gene TRBJ1-1; D gene ambiguous. The CDR3 has 13 amino acids. CDR1 SGDLS and CDR2 YYNGEE come from the germline V gene. With 0 bases removed from V and 5 bases from J, the gap between germline ends came to 8 bases. The CDR3, as DNA: TGTGCCAGCAGCGTAGAGCCTACTACTGAAGCTTTCTTT. As protein: CASSVEPTTEAFF. The full variable domain, its missing parts supplied by reference TRBV9 and TRBJ1-1, is DSGVTQTPKHLITATGQRVTLRCSPRSGDLSVYWYQQSLDQGLQFLIQYYNGEERAKGNILERFSAQQFPDLHSELNLSSLELGDSALYFCASSVEPTTEAFFGQGTRLTVV.

In this sample, this clone turned up once. The chain employs TRBV6-5 and TRBJ2-7; D is unclear. Trimming took off 2 bases at V and 2 bases at J, with 7 bases between the two ends. This CDR3 has 13 residues. Germline CDR1 MNHEY, CDR2 SVGAGI. This CDR3 reads CASSYEITYEQYF. CDR3 sequence (DNA): TGTGCCAGCAGTTACGAGATTACCTACGAGCAGTACTTC.

The chain is built from TRBV6-5 and TRBJ2-3; 11 bases fit TRBD2. This CDR3 is built from 15 residues. Germline CDR1 reads MNHEY; CDR2 reads SVGAGI. J gave up 3 bases and V 5 bases, and 4 bases lay outside the gene matches. The CDR3 sequence: CASSVLAGETDTQYF. The CDR3 DNA sequence: TGTGCCAGCAGTGTACTAGCGGGAGAAACAGATACGCAGTATTTT.

This chain uses TRBV2 with TRBJ2-7; D unresolved. Trimming cost V 1 base and J 4 bases, with 11 bases left between them. This CDR3 spans 14 amino acids. Per germline, CDR1 SNHLY and CDR2 FYNNEI. The CDR3 sequence is CASSEELVRYEQYF. CDR3 bases: TGTGCCAGCAGTGAAGAGCTAGTCCGGTACGAGCAGTACTTC. The whole variable domain, remainder taken from reference TRBV2 and TRBJ2-7, is EPEVTQTPSHQVTQMGQEVILRCVPISNHLYFYWYRQILGQKVEFLVSFYNNEISEKSEIFDDQFSVERPDGSNFTLKIRSTKLEDSAMYFCASSEELVRYEQYFGPGTRLTVT.

V usage is TRBV7-3 and J usage is TRBJ1-2; 8 bases line up with TRBD1. This CDR3 has 16 amino acids. Germline V gene sequence: CDR1 SGHTA, CDR2 FQGTGA. The junction had 11 bases not matched to a gene; V was cut back by 0 bases and J by 8 bases. As DNA, the CDR3 is TGTGCCAGCAGCTTAACCGCCGGGACAGGCAATGTGGGCTACACCTTC. It is translated as CASSLTAGTGNVGYTF. Full variable domain (outside the CDR3, taken from reference TRBV7-3 and TRBJ1-2): GAGVSQTPSNKVTEKGKYVELRCDPISGHTALYWYRQSLGQGPEFLIYFQGTGAADDSGLPNDRFFAVRPEGSVSTLKIQRTERGDSAVYLCASSLTAGTGNVGYTFGSGTRLTVV.

V is TRBV5-1 and J is TRBJ2-1, with no clear D. CDR3 size: 16 residues. Trimming stripped 4 bases from V and 5 bases from J, with 19 bases between. The germline V gene encodes CDR1 SGHRS and CDR2 YFSETQ. The CDR3 DNA follows: TGCGCCAGCAGCCACATCGTGTGGTTGTCCGACAATGAGCAGTTCTTC. Translated, it gives CASSHIVWLSDNEQFF.

This clone was observed once. The sample holds other DNA sequences that translate to the same CDR3. The CDR3 here is CAWSVVAGVHEQYF. The DNA for the CDR3 is TGTGCCTGGAGTGTAGTAGCGGGGGTCCACGAGCAGTACTTC. The rearrangement uses TRBV30 and TRBJ2-7; 9 bases are shared with TRBD2. In germline, CDR1 is GTSNPN, CDR2 SVGIG (reference sequence). This CDR3 spans 14 amino acids. V lost 0 bases and J lost 5; bases outside the gene matches: 5. Drawing the rest from reference TRBV30 and TRBJ2-7, the complete variable domain is SQTIHQWPATLVQPVGSPLSLECTVEGTSNPNLYWYRQAAGRGLQLLFYSVGIGQISSEVPQNLSASRPQDRQFILSSKKLLLSDSGFYLCAWSVVAGVHEQYFGPGTRLTVT.

The gene calls are TRBV7-2 and TRBJ2-7; 9 bases map to TRBD1. J gave up 3 bases and V 5 bases, and 8 bases lay outside the gene matches. The CDR3 covers 15 residues. The germline CDR1 and CDR2 sequences are SGHTA and FQGNSA. The CDR3 loop reads CASSPRTGEHYEQYF. In DNA form, the CDR3 reads TGTGCCAGCAGCCCGAGGACAGGGGAACACTACGAGCAGTACTTC.

Details on this clone: One end of the junction fails to match germline, which may point to a read error. The chain combines TRBV30 with TRBJ2-1; 11 positions agree with TRBD2. The germline gives CDR1 GTSNPN, CDR2 SVGIG (reference sequence). This CDR3 is 13 amino acids long. CDR3 sequence reads: CAWRLAGVYERFF. The DNA of the CDR3 is TGTGCCTGGAGACTAGCGGGAGTGTATGAGCGGTTCTTC.

V gene TRBV5-4 combines with J gene TRBJ1-1; TRBD1 is a possible D gene (5 bases). The CDR3 has 15 amino acids. V was cut by 2 bases and J by 1 base, with 12 bases left in between. Per germline, CDR1 SGHNT and CDR2 YYREEE (reference sequence). DNA for the CDR3: TGTGCCAGCAGCTTCTTGTCAGGGAAGAACACTGAAGCTTTCTTT. Its protein product is CASSFLSGKNTEAFF.

V usage is TRBV18 and J usage is TRBJ1-2, with 7 bases aligning to TRBD1. After removal of 3 bases from V and 7 bases from J, the junction contained 11 bases not matched to a gene. This CDR3 region has 15 residues. CDR1 and CDR2 (germline): KGHSH, LQKENI. The DNA of the CDR3 is TGTGCCAGCTCACCCACCGGACAGGTGGCCTCTGGCTACACCTTC. Its protein product is CASSPTGQVASGYTF.

The V gene is TRBV28, the J gene TRBJ2-7, with TRBD1 as a possible D gene (6 bases). CDR3 length equals 12 residues. Germline V lookup: CDR1 MDHEN, CDR2 SYDVKM. V lost 6 bases and J 6 bases, leaving 12 bases between the germline ends. This chain's CDR3 is CASRDSFGEQYF. The CDR3 nucleotides read TGTGCCAGCAGGGACAGTTTTGGCGAGCAGTACTTC.

The chain couples TRBV7-7 to TRBJ2-5, with D possibly being TRBD1 (6 bases). V lost 6 bases and J lost 0, with 20 bases in between. The CDR3 contains 17 residues. Germline lookup yields CDR1 SSHAT and CDR2 FNYEAQ (reference sequence). CDR3: CASSPQRPGAYQETQYF. Written as DNA, the CDR3 is TGTGCCAGCAGTCCCCAGAGGCCAGGGGCGTACCAAGAGACCCAGTACTTC.

This chain links TRBV29-1 with TRBJ1-2; 9 bases match TRBD1. V was pared by 0 bases and J by 4 bases, with 0 bases of the junction left unmatched. Germline-derived CDR1 and CDR2 are SQVTM and ANQGSEA. The CDR3 sequence is 13 residues long. The CDR3 sequence is CSVEEDRGYGYTF. DNA for the CDR3: TGCAGCGTTGAAGAGGACAGGGGCTATGGCTACACCTTC. The full variable domain, rest sourced from reference TRBV29-1 and TRBJ1-2, is SAVISQKPSRDICQRGTSLTIQCQVDSQVTMMFWYRQQPGQSLTLIATANQGSEATYESGFVIDKFPISRPNLTFSTLTVSNMSPEDSSIYLCSVEEDRGYGYTFGSGTRLTVV.

V gene TRBV7-9 combines with J gene TRBJ2-1; D is possibly TRBD1 (5 bases). This CDR3 region has 14 residues. V shed 7 bases and J shed 7 bases, with 17 bases lying between them. Germline V gene data show CDR1 as SEHNR and CDR2 as FQNEAQ (reference sequence). The CDR3 DNA follows: TGTGCCAGCACCATCCTGGGGCTCGGAAATGAGCAGTTCTTC. Encoded protein: CASTILGLGNEQFF.

This clone has only one observation. The chain combines TRBV19 with TRBJ1-1; TRBD1 matches at 8 bases. This CDR3 region has 12 residues. Trimming removed 6 bases from V and 6 bases from J; junction bases left unmatched: 3. The germline CDR1 and CDR2 sequences are LNHDA and SQIVND (reference sequence). For the CDR3, the DNA is TGTGCCAGTAGGGTACAGGGGGCTGAAGCTTTCTTT. Its translation: CASRVQGAEAFF.

The chain links TRBV7-3 to TRBJ2-3, with 9 bases that match TRBD2. V trimming: 5 bases; J trimming: 2 bases; junction bases outside the gene matches: 14. Germline V gives CDR1 SGHTA, CDR2 FQGTGA. This CDR3 is built from 18 residues. The CDR3 reads CASSARSNLAGHTDTQYF. CDR3 nucleotide sequence: TGTGCCAGCAGCGCCCGGTCTAACCTAGCGGGGCACACAGATACGCAGTATTTT.

This clone was seen just once. As DNA, the CDR3 is TGCGCCAGCAGCTTGGAGCCATCGACAGGTGAGCAGTTCTTC. It encodes CASSLEPSTGEQFF. V gene TRBV5-1 combines with J gene TRBJ2-1, with D possibly matching TRBD1 (6 bases). Germline V gene data show CDR1 as SGHRS and CDR2 as YFSETQ. The ends were cut back, 0 bases at V and 9 bases at J, with 13 bases in the middle. The CDR3 has 14 residues.

The table lists this clone with a count of one. The chain employs TRBV7-8 and TRBJ1-1; D perhaps matches TRBD1 (6 bases). The CDR3 covers 14 residues. With 2 bases removed from V and 4 bases from J, the gap between germline ends came to 11 bases. Germline CDR1 SGHVS, CDR2 FQNEAQ. The CDR3 DNA sequence: TGTGCCAGCAGCTTAACAGGGACGGCCACTGAAGCTTTCTTT. Its protein is CASSLTGTATEAFF. Full variable domain (outside the CDR3, taken from reference TRBV7-8 and TRBJ1-1): GAGVSQSPRYKVAKRGQDVALRCDPISGHVSLFWYQQALGQGPEFLTYFQNEAQLDKSGLPSDRFFAERPEGSVSTLKIQRTQQEDSAVYLCASSLTGTATEAFFGQGTRLTVV.

There are a few counts of this clone. The chain combines TRBV19 with TRBJ2-7, with 7 positions matching TRBD2. Germline trimming cut 6 bases from V and 0 bases from J; bases unmatched to any gene: 8. The germline CDR1 and CDR2 sequences are LNHDA and SQIVND (reference sequence). This CDR3 has 15 residues. The CDR3 sequence is CASSSLAAYSYEQYF. In DNA form, the CDR3 reads TGTGCCAGTAGCTCCCTAGCGGCTTACTCCTACGAGCAGTACTTC.

The chain uses TRBV27 and TRBJ2-7, with D perhaps TRBD2 (6 bases). The V end was cut by 2 bases, the J end by 10 bases, with 9 bases between. The CDR3 has 11 amino acids. From germline, CDR1 is MNHEY and CDR2 SMNVEV (reference sequence). The CDR3 DNA reads as TGTGCCAGCAGTTTACCGGGGGTACAGTACTTC. Residues: CASSLPGVQYF.

As regards this clone: One junction end does not reproduce the germline sequence, and a read error may be involved. The genes are TRBV19 and TRBJ2-1; TRBD2 agrees at 8 bases. This CDR3 comprises 12 residues. The germline V gene has CDR1 LNHDA and CDR2 SQIVND (reference sequence). The CDR3, as DNA: TGTGCCAGTAGTGTCTCCGGGACTAGTAGGCTCTTC. It yields the protein CASSVSGTSRLF.